Listed below are T cell receptor beta chains from one sample, sequenced in a study of OX40 agonist ivuxolimab in advanced cancers. Measured with immunoSEQ multiplex PCR; TCRdb has only the in-frame clones, and not every one. The repertoire consists of some 52,000 clones, with 90% to 95% occurring once and the leading ten covering approximately 12%. Sequencing was performed on CD4+ or CD8+ T cells sorted from blood, taken in a trial of the OX40 agonist ivuxolimab. These receptors originate from an adult with an advanced solid tumor such as melanoma, head and neck, liver or kidney cancer. Each CDR3 is given with its conserved first and last residue. A D gene is named only where the DNA matches it firmly. Clone size is stated in some rows and not others, as once, few, many or a class when expanded.

>TRBJ2-7|NA|TRBV7-2|NA
CASSFTYEQYF
TGTGCCAGCAGCTTTACCTACGAGCAGTACTTC
>TRBJ2-7|NA|TRBV27|NA
CASSLGTAYEQYF
TGTGCCAGCAGTTTAGGTACAGCCTACGAGCAGTACTTC
>TRBJ2-7|NA|TRBV14|NA
CASSQEEALPYEQYF
TGTGCCAGCAGCCAAGAAGAGGCGCTTCCCTACGAGCAGTACTTC
>TRBJ2-7|NA|TRBV4-1|NA
CASSQGPGGDEQYF
TGCGCCAGCAGCCAAGGGCCGGGCGGTGACGAGCAGTACTTC
>TRBJ2-5|NA|TRBV18|NA
CASSPDETQYF
TGTGCCAGCTCACCTGACGAGACCCAGTACTTC
>TRBJ2-1|NA|TRBV30|NA
CAWKVGGRQFF
TGTGCCTGGAAAGTCGGGGGACGGCAGTTCTTC
>TRBJ2-5|NA|TRBV5-6|NA
CASSLSGLPRETQYF
TGTGCCAGCAGCCTTTCGGGACTCCCTAGGGAGACCCAGTACTTC
>TRBJ2-7|NA|TRBV28|NA
CASSDEYYEQYF
TGTGCCAGCAGTGATGAGTACTACGAGCAGTACTTC
>TRBJ2-5|NA|TRBV2|NA
CASTEAGGRSQYF
TGTGCCAGCACTGAAGCAGGGGGGAGGTCCCAGTACTTC
>TRBJ2-7|TRBD2|TRBV27|NA
CASSLSPPGRVPYEQYF
TGTGCCAGCAGTTTATCCCCCCCCGGGAGGGTGCCCTACGAGCAGTACTTC
>TRBJ2-5|TRBD1|TRBV5-1|NA
CASSLGTGALQETQYF
TGCGCCAGCAGCCTGGGGACAGGGGCCCTCCAAGAGACCCAGTACTTC
>TRBJ2-7|NA|TRBV7-8|NA
CASSYGPANYEQYF
TGTGCCAGCAGCTATGGGCCGGCAAACTACGAGCAGTACTTC
>TRBJ2-2|NA|TRBV28|NA
CASSLLSNTGELFF
TGTGCCAGCAGTTTGCTTTCGAACACCGGGGAGCTGTTTTTT
>TRBJ2-5|NA|TRBV5-8|NA
CASSFSGDF
TGTGCCAGCAGCTTTTCGGGAGACTTC
>TRBJ2-7|NA|TRBV7-2|NA
CASSLAGTHYEQYF
TGTGCCAGCAGCTTAGCAGGGACCCACTACGAGCAGTACTTC
>TRBJ1-6|TRBD1|TRBV2|NA
CASSEGWTGTSPLHF
TGTGCCAGCAGTGAAGGGTGGACAGGGACTTCACCCCTCCACTTT
>TRBJ2-7|TRBD2|TRBV5-5|NA
CASSLLITSDEQYF
TGTGCCAGCAGCCTCCTGATTACTAGCGACGAGCAGTACTTC
>TRBJ2-7|TRBD1|TRBV28|NA
CASSLGQGGYEQYF
TGTGCCAGCAGTTTAGGACAGGGAGGTTACGAGCAGTACTTC
>TRBJ1-5|NA|TRBV28|NA
CASSLEGESQPQHF
TGTGCCAGCAGTTTAGAGGGTGAAAGTCAGCCCCAGCATTTT
>TRBJ2-3|NA|TRBV5-5|once
CASSGGPGDTQYF
TGTGCCAGCAGCGGAGGCCCGGGAGATACGCAGTATTTT
>TRBJ2-2|NA|TRBV4-3|NA
CASSQDSVTGELFF
TGCGCCAGCAGCCAAGATTCGGTCACCGGGGAGCTGTTTTTT
>TRBJ2-7|TRBD2|TRBV27|NA
CASSLRLAGAYEQYF
TGTGCCAGCAGTTTACGACTAGCGGGGGCCTACGAGCAGTACTTC
>TRBJ2-3|NA|TRBV5-1|NA
CASSFTGADTQYF
TGCGCCAGCAGCTTTACGGGGGCGGATACGCAGTATTTT
>TRBJ1-4|NA|TRBV7-9|NA
CASSKIQGEGEKLFF
TGTGCCAGCAGCAAAATACAGGGAGAAGGTGAAAAACTGTTTTTT
>TRBJ2-5|TRBD1|TRBV7-8|few
CASSLVRGKETQYF
TGTGCCAGCAGCTTAGTCAGGGGGAAAGAGACCCAGTACTTC
>TRBJ2-7|TRBD1|TRBV7-8|NA
CASSLGQGVPFEQYF
TGTGCCAGCAGCCTAGGACAGGGAGTACCCTTCGAGCAGTACTTC
>TRBJ1-1|NA|TRBV4-2|NA
CASSPVNTEAFF
TGTGCCAGCAGCCCGGTGAACACTGAAGCTTTCTTT
>TRBJ2-1|NA|TRBV9|NA
CASSPPGGGINEQFF
TGTGCCAGCAGCCCCCCGGGTGGCGGGATCAATGAGCAGTTCTTC
>TRBJ1-1|NA|TRBV30|NA
CAWIGLSEAFF
TGTGCCTGGATAGGTTTAAGTGAAGCTTTCTTT
>TRBJ2-6|NA|TRBV28|NA
CASSLGANVLTF
TGTGCCAGCAGTCTTGGGGCCAACGTCCTGACTTTC
>TRBJ2-1|TRBD2|TRBV28|NA
CASNTIPGTSGNNEQFF
TGTGCCAGCAATACGATACCCGGGACTAGCGGAAACAATGAGCAGTTCTTC
>TRBJ2-7|TRBD1|TRBV19|NA
CASSMAGQGYEQYF
TGTGCCAGTAGTATGGCCGGACAGGGCTACGAGCAGTACTTC
>TRBJ2-1|NA|TRBV19|NA
CASSRSGSSYNEQFF
TGTGCCAGTTCCCGGTCAGGGAGCTCCTACAATGAGCAGTTCTTC
>TRBJ2-1|NA|TRBV28|NA
CASSSTPGSYNEQFF
TGTGCCAGCAGCTCGACTCCCGGATCCTACAATGAGCAGTTCTTC
>TRBJ2-2|NA|TRBV4-1|NA
CASSQGGGAGELFF
TGCGCCAGCAGCCAAGGTGGGGGTGCCGGGGAGCTGTTTTTT
>TRBJ2-2|TRBD1|TRBV28|NA
CAKKQGARGTGELFF
TGTGCCAAAAAGCAGGGGGCGCGGGGAACCGGGGAGCTGTTTTTT
>TRBJ2-7|NA|TRBV7-8|NA
CASSFGGQGEQYF
TGTGCCAGCAGCTTTGGGGGACAAGGCGAGCAGTACTTC
>TRBJ1-1|NA|TRBV10-2|NA
CASSDGYRMNTEAFF
TGCGCCAGCAGTGACGGCTATCGCATGAACACTGAAGCTTTCTTT
>TRBJ1-5|TRBD1|TRBV28|NA
CASRQGAVQPQHF
TGTGCCAGCAGGCAGGGGGCGGTTCAGCCCCAGCATTTT
>TRBJ2-1|TRBD1|TRBV5-1|once
CASSLTLGQVPLIEQFF
TGCGCCAGCAGCTTGACCCTCGGACAGGTCCCCCTCATTGAGCAGTTCTTC
>TRBJ2-7|NA|TRBV6-5|NA
CASRGRGSAYEQYF
TGTGCCAGCAGGGGTCGGGGGTCGGCCTACGAGCAGTACTTC
>TRBJ2-3|NA|TRBV10-1|NA
CASSGGSGSNTQYF
TGCGCCAGCAGCGGGGGCTCGGGATCGAATACGCAGTATTTT
>TRBJ2-1|TRBD2|TRBV11-2|NA
CASSQSREGIYEQFF
TGTGCCAGCAGCCAGTCAAGGGAGGGAATTTATGAGCAGTTCTTC
>TRBJ2-7|TRBD1|TRBV6-1|NA
CASSVFGQGVFYEQYF
TGTGCCAGCAGTGTTTTCGGCCAGGGGGTGTTCTACGAGCAGTACTTC